Listed below are T cell receptor beta chains from one sample, sequenced in a study of CD8+ T cells in alopecia areata. Only in-frame clones appear in the TCRdb table, and some are missing; sequencing was by immunoSEQ multiplex PCR. Of under 300,000 clones listed, about 60% are singletons. This specimen was CD4+ T cells sorted from blood, taken around week 54, from a patient treated with tofacitinib. The source of these receptors is a human donor with alopecia areata. CDR3s include the opening cysteine and the closing phenylalanine or tryptophan. D genes are given only for firm matches. Only some rows state a clone size, as once, few, many or a class for expanded clones.

TRBJ2-3 | - | TRBV6-5 | TRBD1 | 15 | TGTGCCAGCAGACCCAGGGGGTCGGCCACAGATACGCAGTATTTT | CASRPRGSATDTQYF
TRBJ2-3 | - | TRBV5-1 | - | 14 | TGCGCCAGCAGCGAGGGGACAAGCACAGATACGCAGTATTTT | CASSEGTSTDTQYF
TRBJ1-1 | - | TRBV9 | TRBD1 | 15 | TGTGCCAGCAGCGTAGGCCAAGGGGGCAGGACTGAAGCTTTCTTT | CASSVGQGGRTEAFF
TRBJ1-2 | - | TRBV5-1 | - | 15 | TGCGCCAGCAGCTTGGAACAGGCCCCTAACTATGGCTACACCTTC | CASSLEQAPNYGYTF
TRBJ2-5 | once | TRBV7-9 | - | 13 | TGTGCCAGCAGCTTAATAGGGACGGAGACCCAGTACTTC | CASSLIGTETQYF
TRBJ1-1 | - | TRBV18 | TRBD1 | 14 | TGTGCCAGCTCACAAAGCCGGGACAGGGTTGAAGCTTTCTTT | CASSQSRDRVEAFF
TRBJ1-1 | - | TRBV5-1 | - | 13 | TGCGCCAGCAGACAACCGGGTAAGACTGAAGCTTTCTTT | CASRQPGKTEAFF
TRBJ2-2 | many | TRBV4-3 | - | 16 | TGCGCCAGCAGCCGATACTTTACAGGGACCACCGGGGAGCTGTTTTTT | CASSRYFTGTTGELFF
TRBJ2-1 | - | TRBV5-1 | TRBD1 | 15 | TGCGCCAGCAGCACAGGGGTTCCGGCCTACAATGAGCAGTTCTTC | CASSTGVPAYNEQFF
TRBJ2-1 | few | TRBV19 | - | 11 | TGTGCCAGTAGACGGTACAATGAGCAGTTCTTC | CASRRYNEQFF
TRBJ1-2 | - | TRBV7-2 | TRBD1 | 15 | TGTGCCAGCAGACCGACACAGGGGTTAGGCTATGGCTACACCTTC | CASRPTQGLGYGYTF
TRBJ2-5 | - | TRBV27 | TRBD2 | 14 | TGTGCCAGCAGTCAACTAGCGGGAGAAGAGACCCAGTACTTC | CASSQLAGEETQYF
TRBJ1-6 | - | TRBV6-1 | - | 15 | TGTGCCAGCAGTGAACAGAGCTCCTATAATTCACCCCTCCACTTT | CASSEQSSYNSPLHF
TRBJ1-3 | - | TRBV29-1 | - | 13 | TGCAGCGTCAGCGGGATCTCTGGAAACACCATATATTTT | CSVSGISGNTIYF
TRBJ2-3 | - | TRBV7-3 | TRBD2 | 16 | TGTGCCAGCAGCTTAGGGCTTAGCGGGACGACAGATACGCAGTATTTT | CASSLGLSGTTDTQYF
TRBJ2-7 | - | TRBV7-2 | - | 14 | TGTGCCAGCAGCTTAGGGGCAGGCATTAACGAGCAGTACTTC | CASSLGAGINEQYF
TRBJ2-7 | - | TRBV29-1 | - | 11 | TGCAGCGTTGGGGGTTACGACGAGCAGTACTTC | CSVGGYDEQYF
TRBJ1-2 | - | TRBV30 | - | 17 | TGTGCCTGGAGTGTAGGAGGTCTTGGACAGCCCTATTATGGCTACACCTTC | CAWSVGGLGQPYYGYTF
TRBJ1-4 | - | TRBV30 | TRBD1 | 15 | TGTGCCTGGAGTCACCGGTCAGGGGGTTTCGAAAAACTGTTTTTT | CAWSHRSGGFEKLFF
TRBJ2-2 | - | TRBV5-1 | - | 15 | TGCGCCAGCAGCCTACAGCCCACCAACACCGGGGAGCTGTTTTTT | CASSLQPTNTGELFF
TRBJ2-7 | - | TRBV4-2 | - | 14 | TGTGCCAGCAGCCAAGGCGAGGGCCCCTACGAGCAGTACTTC | CASSQGEGPYEQYF
TRBJ2-3 | - | TRBV29-1 | - | 14 | TGCAGCGTTCCCGCCATGGGTGTGACAGATACGCAGTATTTT | CSVPAMGVTDTQYF
TRBJ2-1 | few | TRBV11-3 | - | 15 | TGTGCCAGCAGCTTACCAGGGGAGGGTCGGAATGAGCAGTTCTTC | CASSLPGEGRNEQFF
TRBJ2-5 | - | TRBV2 | TRBD2 | 15 | TGTGCCAGCAGTGAAGTGGGGACTAGCGGGGGTGCACGGTACTTC | CASSEVGTSGGARYF
TRBJ2-3 | - | TRBV2 | TRBD1 | 14 | TGTGCCAGCGGACAGGATTCGAGCACAGATACGCAGTATTTT | CASGQDSSTDTQYF
TRBJ1-5 | - | TRBV30 | - | 14 | TGTGCCTGGAGTCAGGACAGTCTTAATCAGCCCCAGCATTTT | CAWSQDSLNQPQHF
TRBJ1-1 | few | TRBV4-1 | - | 14 | TGCGCCAGCAGCCAAGGCGCCCTTGCGGGGGGAGCTTTCTTT | CASSQGALAGGAFF
TRBJ1-4 | - | TRBV30 | - | 15 | TGTGCCTGGACCAAAAGCTGGAGGCAGAATGAAAAACTGTTTTTT | CAWTKSWRQNEKLFF
TRBJ2-3 | few | TRBV4-1 | TRBD2 | 16 | TGCGCCAGCAGCCAAGAAGAAGCGGGGGGGCTTGATACGCAGTATTTT | CASSQEEAGGLDTQYF
TRBJ1-2 | - | TRBV5-1 | - | 13 | TGCGCCAGCAGTAGCTCGACGGATTATGGCTACACCTTC | CASSSSTDYGYTF
TRBJ1-5 | - | TRBV7-2 | - | 13 | TGTGCCAGCGCGGCGGGGGCGAGTCAGCCCCAGCATTTT | CASAAGASQPQHF
TRBJ2-1 | - | TRBV5-1 | TRBD2 | 16 | TGCGCCAGCAGCTTGGCGACTAGCGGGGGGGTTTCGGAGCAGTTCTTC | CASSLATSGGVSEQFF
TRBJ2-1 | - | TRBV29-1 | - | 14 | TGCAGCGTTGAGGGTAGGGAGCGTTACAATGAGCAGTTCTTC | CSVEGRERYNEQFF
TRBJ2-3 | - | TRBV6-4 | - | 14 | TGTGCCAGCAGTGACTCGAGGAGCACAGATACGCAGTATTTT | CASSDSRSTDTQYF
TRBJ2-7 | - | TRBV27 | - | 10 | TGTGCCAGCAGTTTCTGGGAGCAGTACTTC | CASSFWEQYF
TRBJ1-2 | - | TRBV25-1 | - | 13 | TGTGCCAGCAGCGAGGACAGTCGCTATGGCTACACCTTC | CASSEDSRYGYTF
TRBJ2-3 | - | TRBV29-1 | TRBD2 | 18 | TGCAGCGCCACCGGGACTAGCGGGGGGTTAACTAGCACAGATACGCAGTATTTT | CSATGTSGGLTSTDTQYF
TRBJ2-1 | - | TRBV2 | TRBD1 | 13 | TGTGCCAGCATCGGGGACAGGGCTAATGAGCAGTTCTTC | CASIGDRANEQFF
TRBJ2-5 | - | TRBV29-1 | - | 12 | TGCAGCGTTGTGTTGCGGCCAGGGACCCAGTACTTC | CSVVLRPGTQYF
TRBJ2-5 | - | TRBV4-1 | - | 16 | TGCGCCAGCAGCCAAGGGCAGGGTACCCTCCAAGAGACCCAGTACTTC | CASSQGQGTLQETQYF
TRBJ1-1 | - | TRBV30 | - | 13 | TGTGCCTGGAGCGGTTCAGGGTTACGTGAAGCTTTCTTT | CAWSGSGLREAFF
TRBJ1-5 | - | TRBV18 | - | 13 | TGTGCCAGCTCACACTCCAGGGATCAGCCCCAGCATTTT | CASSHSRDQPQHF
TRBJ1-1 | - | TRBV25-1 | - | 13 | TGTGCCAGCGGCTCTGGGGGTAGCACTGAAGCTTTCTTT | CASGSGGSTEAFF
TRBJ2-2 | - | TRBV12-5 | TRBD1 | 20 | TGTGCTAGTGGTTTGGCACCGGGACAGGGAGAGGGGTCGAACACCGGGGAGCTGTTTTTT | CASGLAPGQGEGSNTGELFF
TRBJ2-1 | - | TRBV5-4 | - | 15 | TGTGCCAGCAGCCATCTCGGGAGCTCCTACAATGAGCAGTTCTTC | CASSHLGSSYNEQFF
TRBJ1-4 | - | TRBV29-1 | - | 13 | TGCAGCGTTGAAGGGACAACTAATGAAAAACTGTTTTTT | CSVEGTTNEKLFF
TRBJ2-7 | - | TRBV6-1 | - | 14 | TGTGCCACCCGGGGGTCCAGCGACTACTACGAGCAGTACTTC | CATRGSSDYYEQYF
TRBJ1-1 | - | TRBV5-6 | - | 17 | TGTGCCAGCAGCTTGGCCGTCGGGGTTGAGATGAACACTGAAGCTTTCTTT | CASSLAVGVEMNTEAFF